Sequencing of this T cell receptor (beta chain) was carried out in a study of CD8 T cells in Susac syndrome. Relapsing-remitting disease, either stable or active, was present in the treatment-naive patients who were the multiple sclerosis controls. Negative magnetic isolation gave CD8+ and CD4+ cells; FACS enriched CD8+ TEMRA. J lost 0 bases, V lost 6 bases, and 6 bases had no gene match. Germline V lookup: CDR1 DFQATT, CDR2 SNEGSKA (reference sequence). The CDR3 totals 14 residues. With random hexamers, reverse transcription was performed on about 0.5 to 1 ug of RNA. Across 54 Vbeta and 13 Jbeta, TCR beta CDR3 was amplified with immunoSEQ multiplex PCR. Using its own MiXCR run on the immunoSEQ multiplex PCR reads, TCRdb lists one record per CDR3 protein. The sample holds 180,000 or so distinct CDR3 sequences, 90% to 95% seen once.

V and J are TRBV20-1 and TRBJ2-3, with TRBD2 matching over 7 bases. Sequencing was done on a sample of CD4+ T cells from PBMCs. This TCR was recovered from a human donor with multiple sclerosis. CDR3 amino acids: CSAPLAVSTDTQYF. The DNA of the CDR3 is TGCAGTGCCCCCCTAGCGGTTAGCACAGATACGCAGTATTTT.